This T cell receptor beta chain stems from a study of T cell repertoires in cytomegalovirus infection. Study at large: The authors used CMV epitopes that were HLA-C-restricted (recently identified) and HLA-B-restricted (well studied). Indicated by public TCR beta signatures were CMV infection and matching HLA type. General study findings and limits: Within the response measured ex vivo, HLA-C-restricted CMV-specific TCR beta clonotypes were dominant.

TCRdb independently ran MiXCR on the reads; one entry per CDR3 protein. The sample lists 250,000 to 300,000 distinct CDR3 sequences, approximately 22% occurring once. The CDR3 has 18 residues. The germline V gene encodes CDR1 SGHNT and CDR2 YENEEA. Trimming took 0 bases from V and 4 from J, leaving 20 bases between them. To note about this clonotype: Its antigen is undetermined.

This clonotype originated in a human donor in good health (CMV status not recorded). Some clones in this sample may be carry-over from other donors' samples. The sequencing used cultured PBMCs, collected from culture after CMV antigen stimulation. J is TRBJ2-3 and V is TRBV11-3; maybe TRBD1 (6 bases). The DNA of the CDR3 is TGTGCCAGCAGCTTAGACCCAACCGGGACACTTGGCTCAGATACGCAGTATTTT. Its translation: CASSLDPTGTLGSDTQYF.